Listed below are T cell receptor beta chains from one sample, sequenced in a study of technical replicates of blood from four donors. TCRdb's table, derived via immunoSEQ multiplex PCR, lists solely in-frame clones and lacks some. The sample lists over 60,000 clones, 93% occurring once. Sequenced sample: T cells isolated from PBMCs. All receptors come from a human donor in good health. The conserved cysteine and the conserved F or W are not part of the CDR3 here. Each record gives: clone size, V gene, CDR3 protein. A row's size may be missing; if present it is once, few, many or a size class.

-	TRBV18	ASSPRDRGNTGELF
-	TRBV6-1	ASSENPGRAGYT
-	TRBV5-1	ASSLGGDGYT
-	TRBV6-5	ASRPRLGGDEKLF
-	TRBV28	ASSFLQTTLGVLNQPQH
-	TRBV9	ASSVEEGYYGYT
-	TRBV2	ALQPGFSYEQY
-	TRBV7-9	ATTLTGQSDQPQH
-	TRBV5-4	ASSWVMGLAF
-	TRBV28	ASSVDRNYGYT
once	TRBV6-5	ASQTYGELF
-	TRBV11-3	ASSSDSQETQY
-	TRBV6-1	ASSVAQYNSPLH
-	TRBV5-1	ASRDRVDTGELF
-	TRBV30	AWSEPWAYEQY
-	TRBV7-9	ASSLEEIFYGYT
-	TRBV6-1	ALTGSSHEQY
-	TRBV13	ASSSTGGYEQY
-	TRBV15	ATSSQVQETQY
-	TRBV30	AWSVLQGARYT
-	TRBV4-1	ASSQGRLAGVNEQY
-	TRBV14	ASTQGDRGHEQY
once	TRBV6-1	ASSAGTGNYEQY
-	TRBV6-5	ASTPRKGGYGYT
-	TRBV7-6	ASSQQGNPPVYEQY
-	TRBV5-1	ASSPGLAGLGEQF
-	TRBV5-1	ASSRGQGAPSSYEQY
-	TRBV7-3	ASSRGQFPNEQF
-	TRBV5-5	ASSLWRGQETQY
-	TRBV27	ASSLTSGEYYEQY
-	TRBV18	ASSPRQVAHEQY
-	TRBV5-4	ASSPYSGVRETQY
-	TRBV28	ASSLDLGGRGNQPQH
-	TRBV19	ASTGTSNYEQY
-	TRBV2	ASNLESGNEQF
-	TRBV19	ASSIPQKGDPDQPQH
-	TRBV5-1	ASSLTGITGELF
-	TRBV4-2	ASSQDGGGSNQPQH
-	TRBV25-1	ASSRGQYSGNTIY
-	TRBV13	ASSDRPTDRESYGELF
-	TRBV2	ASSVTEMNTEAF
-	TRBV5-6	ASSPGTSSYTGELF
-	TRBV15	ATSRDRHRGSYNEQF
-	TRBV4-2	ASSQVSSGGTNEKLF
-	TRBV27	ARKGLAGGDFYEQY
-	TRBV29-1	SVEQGADYGYT
-	TRBV27	ASSLSGRGLGNIQY
-	TRBV7-6	ASSSIRTSGANTGELF
-	TRBV9	ASSATKGTSGESRQY
-	TRBV27	ASSSPSRGSNYGYT
-	TRBV19	ASSLLTGVNTEAF
once	TRBV7-2	ASSLAGFRGTEAF
-	TRBV2	ASHRGGTEGYEQY
-	TRBV6-1	ASSERRVSGNTIY
-	TRBV16	ASNTLGTVNQPQH
-	TRBV6-8	ASIGAGGNTEAF
-	TRBV10-3	AIMEGIADTQY
-	TRBV21-1	ASSKFTPLLQVYYQPQH
-	TRBV29-1	SVNRGNAGELF